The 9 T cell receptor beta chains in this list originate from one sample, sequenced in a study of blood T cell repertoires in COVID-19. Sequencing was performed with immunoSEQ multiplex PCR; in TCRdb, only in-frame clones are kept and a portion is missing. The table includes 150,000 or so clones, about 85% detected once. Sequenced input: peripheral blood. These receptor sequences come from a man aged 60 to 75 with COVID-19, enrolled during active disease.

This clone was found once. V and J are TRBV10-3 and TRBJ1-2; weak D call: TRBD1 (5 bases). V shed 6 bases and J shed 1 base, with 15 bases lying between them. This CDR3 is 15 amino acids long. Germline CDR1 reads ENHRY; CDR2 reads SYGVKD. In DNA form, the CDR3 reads TGTGCCATCAGACACAGCCAAGGGGATAACTATGGCTACACCTTC. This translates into CAIRHSQGDNYGYTF.

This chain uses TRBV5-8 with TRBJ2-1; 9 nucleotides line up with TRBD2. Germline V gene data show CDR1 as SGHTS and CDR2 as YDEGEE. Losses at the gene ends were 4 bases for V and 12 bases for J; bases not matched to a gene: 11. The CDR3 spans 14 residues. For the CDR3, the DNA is TGTGCCAGCAGCCCCGGGACTAGCTTCTCGGGGCAGTTCTTC. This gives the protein CASSPGTSFSGQFF.

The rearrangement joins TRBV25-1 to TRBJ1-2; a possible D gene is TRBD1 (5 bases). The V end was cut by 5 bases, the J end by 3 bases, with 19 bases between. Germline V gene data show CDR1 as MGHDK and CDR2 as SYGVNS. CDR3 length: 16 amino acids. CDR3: CASSPIGVGEDYGYTF. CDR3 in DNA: TGTGCCAGCAGTCCAATCGGCGTAGGGGAAGACTATGGCTACACCTTC.

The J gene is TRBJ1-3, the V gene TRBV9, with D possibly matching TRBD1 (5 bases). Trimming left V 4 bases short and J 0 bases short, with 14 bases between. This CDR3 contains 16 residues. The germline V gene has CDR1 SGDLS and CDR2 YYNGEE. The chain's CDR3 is CASSPLGGSSGNTIYF. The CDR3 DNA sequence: TGTGCCAGCAGCCCACTCGGGGGATCCTCTGGAAACACCATATATTTT.

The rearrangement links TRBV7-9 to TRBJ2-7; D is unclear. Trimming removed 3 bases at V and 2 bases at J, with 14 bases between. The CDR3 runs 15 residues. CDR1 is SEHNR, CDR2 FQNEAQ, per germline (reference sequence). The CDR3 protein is CASSFPISYTYEQYF. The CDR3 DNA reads TGTGCCAGCAGCTTCCCGATTAGCTATACCTACGAGCAGTACTTC.

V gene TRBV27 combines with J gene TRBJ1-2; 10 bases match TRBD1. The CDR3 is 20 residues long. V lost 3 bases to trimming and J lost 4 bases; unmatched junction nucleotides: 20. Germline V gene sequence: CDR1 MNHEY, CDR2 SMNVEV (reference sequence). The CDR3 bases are TGTGCCAGCAGTTTTTATCAGGGACAGGGGCGATCCCCATTTTTCTATGGCTACACCTTC. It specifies CASSFYQGQGRSPFFYGYTF.

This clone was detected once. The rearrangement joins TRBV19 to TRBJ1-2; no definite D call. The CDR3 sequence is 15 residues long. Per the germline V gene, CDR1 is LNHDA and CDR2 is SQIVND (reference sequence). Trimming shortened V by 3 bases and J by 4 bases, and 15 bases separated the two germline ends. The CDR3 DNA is TGTGCCAGTAGTATTGTCCGTGGAGGTGGCTATGGCTACACCTTC. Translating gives CASSIVRGGGYGYTF.

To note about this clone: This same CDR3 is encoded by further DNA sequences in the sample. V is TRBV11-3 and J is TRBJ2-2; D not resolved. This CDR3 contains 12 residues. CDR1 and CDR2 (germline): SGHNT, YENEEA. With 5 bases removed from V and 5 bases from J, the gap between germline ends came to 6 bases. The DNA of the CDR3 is TGTGCCAGCAGCCCCCGGACCGGGGAGCTGTTTTTT. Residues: CASSPRTGELFF.

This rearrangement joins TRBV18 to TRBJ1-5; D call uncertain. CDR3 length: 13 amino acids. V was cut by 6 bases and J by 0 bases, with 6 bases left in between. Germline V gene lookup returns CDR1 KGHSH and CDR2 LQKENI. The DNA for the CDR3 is TGTGCCAGCTCCCTATATAGCAATCAGCCCCAGCATTTT. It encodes CASSLYSNQPQHF.